This T cell receptor (beta chain) is from a study of post-analysis software for immune sequencing data. Findings and limits, study-wide: Controls had lower frequencies than patients of a few TRBV segments, which included TRBV5-6, TRBV5-1 and TRBV20-1.

Trimming cost V 0 bases and J 0 bases, with 9 bases left between them. Germline V CDR1 and CDR2: MNHEY, SVGEGT. The length of the CDR3 is 15 residues. Carried by the TCR beta cDNA libraries were unique molecular identifiers. TCRdb re-called the PCR reads through MiXCR, storing one row per CDR3 protein. The sample lists approximately 400,000 distinct CDR3 sequences, around 37% seen once, with roughly 13% in the top ten. This clonotype has just a few counts. Its antigen is unidentified. V is TRBV6-2 or TRBV6-3 and J is TRBJ2-7; D unclear. This TCR came from a girl aged 5-17 years with multiple sclerosis. Sequencing was done on a sample of blood. The CDR3 loop reads CASSYSRYSSYEQYF. The CDR3 DNA reads TGTGCCAGCAGTTACTCCCGCTATAGCTCCTACGAGCAGTACTTC.